This TCR beta chain was retrieved from a study of shared clonotypes between healthy human individuals. Note on this clone: What it recognizes is unknown. Other DNA sequences from this sample encode an identical CDR3 as well.

Generated by immunoSEQ multiplex PCR, the TCRdb table keeps only in-frame clones and is missing some. The sample shows around 2,000,000 clones, 85% to 95% of them seen only once. Overall study findings and caveats: Clonotype sharing among donors was thought likely to change with sequencing depth. Rarefaction revealed incomplete sorted-subset sequencing despite large depth.

CDR1 KGHSH and CDR2 LQKENI come from the germline V gene. V was trimmed by 3 bases and J by 0 bases, leaving 8 bases between them. The CDR3 has 15 amino acids. This TCR was sampled from a man aged 18-30 years in good health. This chain connects TRBV18 to TRBJ2-2, with a tentative D call TRBD2 (5 bases). Sequencing input: naive CD4+ T cells sorted from blood. The subset denotes: CD45RA+ positively selected. CDR3 region: CASSPGGANTGELFF. In DNA, the CDR3 is TGTGCCAGCTCACCTGGAGGTGCGAACACCGGGGAGCTGTTTTTT.